These T cell receptor beta chains were read from a single sample in a study of blood T cell repertoires in COVID-19. Sequencing was performed with immunoSEQ multiplex PCR; in TCRdb, only in-frame clones are kept and a portion is missing. The repertoire holds approximately 210,000 clones, with less than 90% as singletons. Sequencing was performed on peripheral blood. All receptors come from a woman of 80 years or more with COVID-19, enrolled during active disease. CDR3s include the opening cysteine and the closing phenylalanine or tryptophan. The D gene is left open where the match is weak. The size entry is marked missing in some rows and otherwise reads once, few, many or a size class.

d_call	v_call	clone_size	j_call	cdr3_nt	cdr3_aa
TRBD1	TRBV3-1/TRBV3-2	NA	TRBJ1-3	TGTGCCAGCAGCCACATCTCGGGGGGGACAGTTGGAAACACCATATATTTT	CASSHISGGTVGNTIYF
NA	TRBV11-1	NA	TRBJ2-7	TGTGCCAGCAGCTTAGTCCAGGGGGGCGACTTC	CASSLVQGGDF
TRBD1	TRBV3-1/TRBV3-2	NA	TRBJ1-5	TGTGCCAGCAGCCGAACAGGGGGCCTCCAGCCCCAGCATTTT	CASSRTGGLQPQHF
NA	TRBV4-1	NA	TRBJ1-2	TGCGCCAGCAGCCAAGATACAGGGAGAGGCTACACCTTC	CASSQDTGRGYTF
NA	TRBV9	few	TRBJ2-2	TGTGCCAGCAGCGCCAGGGGTTACACCGGGGAGCTGTTTTTT	CASSARGYTGELFF
NA	TRBV21-1	NA	TRBJ1-6	TGTGCCACCAAAAGGGGGTTCTCCCCTCGTCGACCCCTCCACTTT	CATKRGFSPRRPLHF
TRBD1	TRBV27	few	TRBJ1-5	TGTGCCAGCAAAACGCAGGGGGCGGGTCAGCCCCAGCATTTT	CASKTQGAGQPQHF
TRBD1	TRBV6-1	NA	TRBJ1-6	TGTGCCAGCAGTCAGGGGGCGCAATCTTCACCCCTCCACTTT	CASSQGAQSSPLHF
NA	TRBV3-1/TRBV3-2	NA	TRBJ1-2	TGTGCCAGCAGCCAAGAGAGGGCCCCGAGTGGCTACACCTTC	CASSQERAPSGYTF
TRBD2	TRBV19	once	TRBJ2-1	TGTGCCAGTAGTCTGACGGCGGGGGGCCCGGGGGAGCAGTTCTTC	CASSLTAGGPGEQFF